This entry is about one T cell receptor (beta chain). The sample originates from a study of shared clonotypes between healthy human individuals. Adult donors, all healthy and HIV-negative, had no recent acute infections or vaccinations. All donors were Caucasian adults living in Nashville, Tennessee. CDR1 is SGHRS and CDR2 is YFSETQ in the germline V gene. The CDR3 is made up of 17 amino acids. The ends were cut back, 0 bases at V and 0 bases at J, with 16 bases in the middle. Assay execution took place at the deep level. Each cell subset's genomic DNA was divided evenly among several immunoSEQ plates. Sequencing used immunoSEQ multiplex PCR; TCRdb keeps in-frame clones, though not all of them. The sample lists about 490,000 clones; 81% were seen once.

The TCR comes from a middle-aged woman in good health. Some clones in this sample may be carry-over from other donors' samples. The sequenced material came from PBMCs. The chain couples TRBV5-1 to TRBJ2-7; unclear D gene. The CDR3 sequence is CASSLVMAQLSSYEQYF. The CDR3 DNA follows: TGCGCCAGCAGCTTGGTTATGGCGCAGCTGAGCTCCTACGAGCAGTACTTC.